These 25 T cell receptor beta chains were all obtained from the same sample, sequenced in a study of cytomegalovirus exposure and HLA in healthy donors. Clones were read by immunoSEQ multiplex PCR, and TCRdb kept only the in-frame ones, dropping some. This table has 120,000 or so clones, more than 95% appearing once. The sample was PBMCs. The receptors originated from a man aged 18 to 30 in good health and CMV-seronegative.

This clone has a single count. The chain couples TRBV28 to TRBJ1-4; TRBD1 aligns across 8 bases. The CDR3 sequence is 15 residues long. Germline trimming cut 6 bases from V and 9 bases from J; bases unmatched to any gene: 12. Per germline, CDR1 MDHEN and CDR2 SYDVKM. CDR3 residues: CASSSAGGASKKLFF. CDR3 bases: TGTGCCAGCAGCAGCGCAGGGGGCGCCTCTAAAAAACTGTTTTTT.

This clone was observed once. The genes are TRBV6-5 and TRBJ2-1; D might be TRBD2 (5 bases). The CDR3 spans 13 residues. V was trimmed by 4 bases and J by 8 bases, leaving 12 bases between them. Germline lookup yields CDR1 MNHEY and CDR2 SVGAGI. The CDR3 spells CASSSPRGDEQFF. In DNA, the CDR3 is TGTGCCAGCAGTTCCCCCCGGGGAGATGAGCAGTTCTTC.

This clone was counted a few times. DNA of the CDR3: TGTGCCAGCAGCGCGGAGGGGATGGGGGACAATGAAAAACTGTTTTTT. It codes for CASSAEGMGDNEKLFF. This sequence joins TRBV5-6 and TRBJ1-4, with D perhaps TRBD1 (5 bases). Trimming took off 4 bases at V and 5 bases at J, with 18 bases between the two ends. Germline values: CDR1 SGHDT, CDR2 YYEEEE. The CDR3 consists of 16 residues.

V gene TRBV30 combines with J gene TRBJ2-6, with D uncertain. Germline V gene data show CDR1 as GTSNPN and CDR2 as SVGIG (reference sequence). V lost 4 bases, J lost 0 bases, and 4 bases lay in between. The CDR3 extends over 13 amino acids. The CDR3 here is CAWTVSGANVLTF. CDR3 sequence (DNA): TGTGCCTGGACAGTCTCTGGGGCCAACGTCCTGACTTTC.

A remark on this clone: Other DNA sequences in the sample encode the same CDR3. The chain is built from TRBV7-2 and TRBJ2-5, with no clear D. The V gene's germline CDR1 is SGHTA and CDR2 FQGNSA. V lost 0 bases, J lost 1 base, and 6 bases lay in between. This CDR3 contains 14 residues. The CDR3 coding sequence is TGTGCCAGCAGCTTAGCGGGCCCCCAAGAGACCCAGTACTTC. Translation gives CASSLAGPQETQYF. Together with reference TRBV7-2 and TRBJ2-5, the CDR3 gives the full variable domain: GAGVSQSPSNKVTEKGKDVELRCDPISGHTALYWYRQSLGQGLEFLIYFQGNSAPDKSGLPSDRFSAERTGGSVSTLTIQRTQQEDSAVYLCASSLAGPQETQYFGPGTRLLVL.

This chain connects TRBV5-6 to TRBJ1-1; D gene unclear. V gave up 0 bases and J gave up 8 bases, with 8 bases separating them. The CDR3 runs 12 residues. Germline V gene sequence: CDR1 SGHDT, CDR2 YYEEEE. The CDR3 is CASSLGSQEAFF. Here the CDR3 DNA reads TGTGCCAGCAGCTTGGGGTCCCAGGAAGCTTTCTTT.

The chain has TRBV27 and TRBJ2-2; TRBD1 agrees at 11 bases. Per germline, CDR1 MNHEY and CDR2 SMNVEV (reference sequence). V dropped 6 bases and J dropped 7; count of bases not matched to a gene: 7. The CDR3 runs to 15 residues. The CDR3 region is CASSVDRGRIGELFF. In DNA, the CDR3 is TGTGCCAGCAGCGTGGACAGGGGGCGCATCGGGGAGCTGTTTTTT.

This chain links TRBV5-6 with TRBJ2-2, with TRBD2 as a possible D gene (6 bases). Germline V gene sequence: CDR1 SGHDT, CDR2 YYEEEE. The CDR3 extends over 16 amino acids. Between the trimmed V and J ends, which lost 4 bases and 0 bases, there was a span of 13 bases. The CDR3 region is CASSGWTTTNTGELFF. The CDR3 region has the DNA TGTGCCAGCAGCGGCTGGACTACAACGAACACCGGGGAGCTGTTTTTT.

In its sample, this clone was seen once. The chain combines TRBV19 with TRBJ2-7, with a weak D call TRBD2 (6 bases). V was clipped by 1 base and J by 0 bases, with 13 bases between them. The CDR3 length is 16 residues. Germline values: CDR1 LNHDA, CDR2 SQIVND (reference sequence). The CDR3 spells CASSIVGGRSSYEQYF. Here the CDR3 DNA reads TGTGCCAGTAGTATAGTCGGAGGGAGGAGCTCCTACGAGCAGTACTTC.

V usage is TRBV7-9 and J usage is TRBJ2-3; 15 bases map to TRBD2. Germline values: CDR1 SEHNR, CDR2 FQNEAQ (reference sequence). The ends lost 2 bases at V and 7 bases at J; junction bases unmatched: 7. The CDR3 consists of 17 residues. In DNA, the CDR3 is TGTGCCAGCAGCTTATCTCCGGGACTAGCGGGAGGTCATACGCAGTATTTT. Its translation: CASSLSPGLAGGHTQYF.

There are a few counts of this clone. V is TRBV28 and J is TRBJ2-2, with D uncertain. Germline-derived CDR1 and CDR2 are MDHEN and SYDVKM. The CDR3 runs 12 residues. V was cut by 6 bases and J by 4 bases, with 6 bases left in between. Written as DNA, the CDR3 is TGTGCCAGCAGACAGCCCACCGGGGAGCTGTTTTTT. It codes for CASRQPTGELFF.

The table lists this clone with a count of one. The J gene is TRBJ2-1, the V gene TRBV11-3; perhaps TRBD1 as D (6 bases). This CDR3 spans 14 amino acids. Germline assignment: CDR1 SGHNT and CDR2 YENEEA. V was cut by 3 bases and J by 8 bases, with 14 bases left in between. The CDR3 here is CASSFRAGVDEQFF. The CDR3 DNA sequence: TGTGCCAGCAGCTTTCGGGCAGGGGTCGATGAGCAGTTCTTC.

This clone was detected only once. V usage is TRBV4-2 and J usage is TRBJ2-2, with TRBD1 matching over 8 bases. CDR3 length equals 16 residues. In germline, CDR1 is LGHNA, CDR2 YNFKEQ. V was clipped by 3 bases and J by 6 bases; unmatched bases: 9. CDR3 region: CASSQAPPTGAGELFF. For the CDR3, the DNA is TGTGCCAGCAGCCAGGCCCCCCCGACAGGGGCCGGGGAGCTGTTTTTT.

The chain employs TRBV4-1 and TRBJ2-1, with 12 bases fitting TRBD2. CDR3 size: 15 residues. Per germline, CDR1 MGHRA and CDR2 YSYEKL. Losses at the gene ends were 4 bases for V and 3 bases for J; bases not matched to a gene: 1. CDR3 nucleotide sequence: TGCGCCAGCAGCCTGACTAGCGGGAGCTACAATGAGCAGTTCTTC. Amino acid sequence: CASSLTSGSYNEQFF.

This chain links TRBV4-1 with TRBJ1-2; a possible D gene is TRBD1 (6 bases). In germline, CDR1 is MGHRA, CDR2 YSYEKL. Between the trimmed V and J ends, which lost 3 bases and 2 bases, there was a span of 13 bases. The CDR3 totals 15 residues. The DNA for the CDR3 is TGCGCCAGCAGCCAGGGGGCGACGATCAACTATGGCTACACCTTC. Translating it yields CASSQGATINYGYTF.

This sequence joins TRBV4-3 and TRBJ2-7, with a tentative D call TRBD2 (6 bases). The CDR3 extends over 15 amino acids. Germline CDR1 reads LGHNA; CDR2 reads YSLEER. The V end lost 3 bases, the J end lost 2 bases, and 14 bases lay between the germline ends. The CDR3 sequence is CASSQDGGVAYEQYF. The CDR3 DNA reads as TGCGCCAGCAGCCAGGACGGAGGGGTCGCCTACGAGCAGTACTTC.

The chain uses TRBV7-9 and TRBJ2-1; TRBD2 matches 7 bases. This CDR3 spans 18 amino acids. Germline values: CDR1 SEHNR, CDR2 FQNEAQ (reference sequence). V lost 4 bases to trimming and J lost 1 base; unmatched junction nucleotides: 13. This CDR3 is CASSSLGRESLSYNEQFF. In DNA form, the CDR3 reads TGTGCCAGCAGCTCCCTGGGGCGGGAGTCACTGTCCTACAATGAGCAGTTCTTC.

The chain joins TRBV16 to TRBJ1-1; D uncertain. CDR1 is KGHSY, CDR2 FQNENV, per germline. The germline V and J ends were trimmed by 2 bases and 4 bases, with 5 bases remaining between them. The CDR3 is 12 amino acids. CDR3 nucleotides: TGTGCCAGCAGCCAACGGGGCACTGAAGCTTTCTTT. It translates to CASSQRGTEAFF.

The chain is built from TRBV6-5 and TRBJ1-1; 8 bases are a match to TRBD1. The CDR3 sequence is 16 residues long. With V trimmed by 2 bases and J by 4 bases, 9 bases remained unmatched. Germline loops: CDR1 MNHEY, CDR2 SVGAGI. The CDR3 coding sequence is TGTGCCAGCAGTTACCTAGGGACAGGCGGGGGCACTGAAGCTTTCTTT. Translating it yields CASSYLGTGGGTEAFF.

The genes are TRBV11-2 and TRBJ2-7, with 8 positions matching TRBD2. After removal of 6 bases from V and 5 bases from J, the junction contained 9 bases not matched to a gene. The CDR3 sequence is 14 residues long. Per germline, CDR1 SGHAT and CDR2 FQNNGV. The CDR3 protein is CASRLHGTRNEQYF. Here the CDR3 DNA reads TGTGCCAGCAGACTCCACGGGACTAGGAACGAGCAGTACTTC.

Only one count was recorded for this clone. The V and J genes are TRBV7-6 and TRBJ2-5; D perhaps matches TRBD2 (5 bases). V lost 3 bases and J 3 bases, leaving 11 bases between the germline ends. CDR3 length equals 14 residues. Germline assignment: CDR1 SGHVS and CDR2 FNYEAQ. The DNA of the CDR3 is TGTGCCAGCAGCTTTACACTAGGGAAAGAGACCCAGTACTTC. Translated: CASSFTLGKETQYF.

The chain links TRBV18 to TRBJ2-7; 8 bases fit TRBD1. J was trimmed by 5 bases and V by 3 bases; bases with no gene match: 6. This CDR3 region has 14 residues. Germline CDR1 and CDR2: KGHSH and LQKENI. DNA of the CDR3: TGTGCCAGCTCACCCGCCAGGGGGCCGGACGAGCAGTACTTC. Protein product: CASSPARGPDEQYF.

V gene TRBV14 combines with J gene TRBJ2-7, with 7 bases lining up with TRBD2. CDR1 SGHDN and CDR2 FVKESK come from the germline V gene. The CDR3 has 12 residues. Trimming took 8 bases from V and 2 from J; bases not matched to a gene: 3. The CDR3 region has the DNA TGTGCCAGCGGGGGACTAACCTACGAGCAGTACTTC. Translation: CASGGLTYEQYF.

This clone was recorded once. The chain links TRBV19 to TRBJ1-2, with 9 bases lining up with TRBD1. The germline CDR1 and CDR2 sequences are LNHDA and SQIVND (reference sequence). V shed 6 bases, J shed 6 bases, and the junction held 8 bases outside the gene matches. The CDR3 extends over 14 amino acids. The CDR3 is CASRNRDRANGYTF. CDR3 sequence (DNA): TGTGCCAGTAGGAACAGGGACAGGGCTAATGGCTACACCTTC.

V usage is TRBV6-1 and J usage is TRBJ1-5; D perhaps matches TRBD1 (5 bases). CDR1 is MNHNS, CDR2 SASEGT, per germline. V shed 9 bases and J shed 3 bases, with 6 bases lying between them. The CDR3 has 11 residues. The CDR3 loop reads CARDNNQPQHF. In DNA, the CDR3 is TGTGCCAGGGACAACAATCAGCCCCAGCATTTT.